Presented here are 24 T cell receptor beta chains from one specimen sequenced in a study of regulatory T cells in long-lasting Graves disease (dated by TCRdb to about 2021). The sample's time point label, decoded: newly diagnosed GD, antithyroid drugs for less than 3 months. For both TCR sequencing and RNA sequencing, RNA was extracted from PBMCs using TRIzol. The library was prepared using multiplex PCR. This sample was sequenced with an Illumina HiSeq 4000. To build TCR beta libraries, CDR3 regions were amplified by Arm-PCR using iRepertoire HTBI primers. The public reads were reanalyzed by TCRdb: fastp trimming at Q25, MiXCR alignment, in-frame beta chains only. Records with the same CDR3 protein are collapsed into one entry carrying the most frequent genes and DNA. The table for this sample lists about 470,000 distinct CDR3 sequences; 14% to 15% of them were counted only once. The ten biggest clones cover 16% of the sample.

In addition, the sample was reused for a study of T cells in Graves' hyperthyroidism and ophthalmopathy.

The starting material was peripheral blood mononuclear cells (PBMCs), obtained at new diagnosis, from a patient treated with antithyroid drugs. The receptors derive from a woman in her twenties or thirties with Graves disease. Donor details come from another sample of the same person, matched by shared clones.

In the case of this clonotype: The junction differs from germline at one of its ends, possibly a read error. The V and J genes are TRBV10-3 and TRBJ2-7; 9 positions agree with TRBD1. Germline CDR1 ENHRY, CDR2 SYGVKD. The CDR3 is 15 residues long. The CDR3 coding sequence is TGTGCCAGCAGTTACTCACAGGGGGCGGCCTACGAGCAGTACTTC. As protein: CASSYSQGAAYEQYF.

With respect to this clonotype: A much bigger clone sits one base away, suggesting this may be a read error. V is TRBV11-3 and J is TRBJ2-7, with unresolved D. Germline V gives CDR1 SGHNT, CDR2 YENEEA. CDR3 size: 13 residues. The CDR3 DNA follows: TGTGCCTGCAGCTTAAACGGGTTCGGCGAGCAGTACTTC. Translated: CACSLNGFGEQYF.

The V call is TRBV5-1, the J call TRBJ2-1; 10 bases agree with TRBD2. The CDR3 extends over 14 amino acids. V shed 7 bases, J shed 6 bases, and the junction held 7 bases outside the gene matches. Germline CDR1 SGHRS, CDR2 YFSETQ. The CDR3 here is CASSGLAGVNEQFF. DNA for the CDR3: TGCGCCAGCTCAGGTCTAGCGGGAGTCAATGAGCAGTTCTTC.

CDR3 loop: CASSLGAGVGWGAFF. The CDR3 DNA reads TGTGCCAGCAGTTTAGGAGCGGGGGTGGGGTGGGGGGCTTTCTTT. The chain carries TRBV12-3 or TRBV12-4 and TRBJ1-1, with D perhaps TRBD1 (5 bases). The V end lost 1 base, the J end lost 11 bases, and 20 bases lay between the germline ends. There are 15 residues in the CDR3.

The sample holds many counts of this clonotype. The gene calls are TRBV12-5 and TRBJ1-1, with D perhaps matching TRBD1 (6 bases). Per the germline V gene, CDR1 is LGHNT and CDR2 is FRNRAP. V shed 0 bases and J shed 7 bases, with 18 bases lying between them. The CDR3 is 16 amino acids. CDR3 residues: CASGLVGAGAPNEAFF. CDR3 sequence (DNA): TGTGCTAGTGGTTTGGTAGGGGCGGGGGCGCCAAATGAAGCTTTCTTT.

This clonotype was observed at least ten times. The J gene is TRBJ1-5, the V gene TRBV2; tentative D call: TRBD1 (6 bases). This CDR3 comprises 18 residues. The V and J ends lost 3 bases and 6 bases respectively, with 24 bases between them. Germline CDR1 reads SNHLY; CDR2 reads FYNNEI. The CDR3 DNA reads as TGTGCCAGCAGTGATGGCGGGGGTACAGGGCGGTTCGGTCAGCCCCAGCATTTT. Translated: CASSDGGGTGRFGQPQHF.

This clonotype was found a few times. V and J are TRBV27 and TRBJ2-1; 12 positions agree with TRBD2. The V gene end was trimmed by 2 bases and the J gene end by 0 bases; junction bases not matched to a gene: 5. The germline gives CDR1 MNHEY, CDR2 SMNVEV (reference sequence). The CDR3 runs to 18 residues. CDR3 in DNA: TGTGCCAGCAGTTTAGGGACTAGCGGGCCCAGCTCCTACAATGAGCAGTTCTTC. Encoded protein: CASSLGTSGPSSYNEQFF.

This clonotype was counted ten times or more. The chain links TRBV6-2 or TRBV6-3 to TRBJ2-1; tentatively, D is TRBD2 (6 bases). In germline, CDR1 is MNHEY, CDR2 SVGEGT. The CDR3 runs 16 residues. V was cut by 5 bases and J by 1 base, with 15 bases left in between. This CDR3 reads CASSEGRGKSYNEQFF. For the CDR3, the DNA is TGTGCCAGCAGTGAAGGTCGCGGGAAGTCCTACAATGAGCAGTTCTTC.

As for this clonotype: A single base separates this from a much larger clone, so it may be a read error. The rearrangement links TRBV12-3 or TRBV12-4 to TRBJ2-7; 8 bases fit TRBD2. V gave up 4 bases and J gave up 7 bases; unmatched junction bases: 18. This CDR3 has 17 amino acids. The CDR3 DNA follows: TGTGCCAGCAGTTCACCACTTGGGGGCGGGAGGTACAATGAGCAGTACTTC. Translation: CASSSPLGGGRYNEQYF.

The chain carries TRBV6-5 and TRBJ2-3, with D possibly TRBD2 on 5 matching bases. CDR3 length: 16 residues. The germline CDR1 and CDR2 sequences are MNHEY and SVGAGI. Trimming cost V 2 bases and J 6 bases, with 18 bases left between them. The CDR3 is CASSYKGLAPGDTQYF. The CDR3 coding sequence is TGTGCCAGCAGTTACAAAGGGCTAGCCCCGGGGGATACGCAGTATTTT.

This clonotype has at least ten counts. This chain links TRBV6-5 with TRBJ1-1; TRBD1 is a possible D gene (5 bases). Deletions cut 2 bases from V and 7 bases from J, with 17 bases between. The CDR3 extends over 15 amino acids. CDR1 is MNHEY, CDR2 SVGAGI, per germline. The CDR3 here is CASSYLGGLGDEAFF. CDR3 nucleotide sequence: TGTGCCAGCAGTTACCTCGGGGGTCTGGGCGATGAAGCTTTCTTT.

This clonotype was found many times. The DNA for the CDR3 is TGTGCCAGCTGCGGTGGATCCTACAATGAGCAGTTCTTC. Protein product: CASCGGSYNEQFF. The chain couples TRBV6-2 or TRBV6-3 to TRBJ2-1; no clear D gene. Trimming pared 8 bases from V and 1 base from J, leaving 9 bases between. Per the germline V gene, CDR1 is MNHEY and CDR2 is SVGEGT. The CDR3 consists of 13 residues.

This clonotype appeared a few times. The J gene is TRBJ1-2, the V gene TRBV13; 7 bases match TRBD1. CDR1 is PRHDT and CDR2 is FYEKMQ in the germline V gene (reference sequence). This CDR3 has 13 amino acids. The V segment lost 5 bases and the J segment 4 bases; nucleotides outside the gene matches: 4. The DNA for the CDR3 is TGTGCCAGCAGCGCGGGGGACAGCTATGGCTACACCTTC. Translated, it gives CASSAGDSYGYTF.

This clonotype was detected many times. The rearrangement joins TRBV4-1 to TRBJ2-7; no reliable D call. There are 11 residues in the CDR3. Germline CDR1 MGHRA, CDR2 YSYEKL. Trimming stripped 4 bases from V and 5 bases from J, with 6 bases between. The CDR3: CASSRLDEQYF. The CDR3 DNA reads TGCGCCAGCAGCCGCCTGGACGAGCAGTACTTC.

In its sample, this clonotype was seen many times. The chain carries TRBV9 and TRBJ2-1; no clear D. CDR3 length equals 14 residues. The germline gives CDR1 SGDLS, CDR2 YYNGEE. Trimming shortened V by 0 bases and J by 6 bases, and 10 bases separated the two germline ends. The DNA for the CDR3 is TGTGCCAGCAGCGTAGAGTCGGGCGGCAATGAGCAGTTCTTC. Protein product: CASSVESGGNEQFF.

This clonotype was counted at least ten times. The chain links TRBV12-3 or TRBV12-4 to TRBJ2-7; D gene ambiguous. The CDR3 runs to 16 residues. Trimming shortened V by 4 bases and J by 3 bases, and 19 bases separated the two germline ends. CDR3 region: CASSSPAVGRDYEQYF. The CDR3 bases are TGTGCCAGCAGTTCCCCCGCGGTCGGCAGAGACTACGAGCAGTACTTC.

This clonotype was found a few times. This could be a read error, since a much larger clone is one nucleotide away. V is TRBV7-9 and J is TRBJ2-1; D tentatively fits TRBD1 or TRBD2 (5 bases each). V shed 6 bases and J shed 2 bases, with 11 bases lying between them. The germline CDR1 and CDR2 sequences are SEHNR and FQNEAQ (reference sequence). The CDR3 contains 14 residues. CDR3: CASRGDGAYNEQFF. The CDR3 DNA sequence: TGTGCCAGCAGGGGGGACGGGGCCTACAATGAGCAGTTCTTC.

The table lists this clonotype with many counts. The V and J genes are TRBV18 and TRBJ2-3; tentatively, D is TRBD1 (6 bases). CDR3 length equals 15 residues. V lost 4 bases and J lost 0, with 11 bases in between. From germline, CDR1 is KGHSH and CDR2 LQKENI. The CDR3: CASSLRTASTDTQYF. The CDR3 DNA sequence: TGTGCCAGCTCACTCCGGACAGCTAGCACAGATACGCAGTATTTT.

This clonotype was found many times. The chain couples TRBV5-1 to TRBJ2-7, with TRBD2 matching 10 bases. The J segment lost 5 bases and the V segment lost 7 bases, leaving 3 bases of the junction unmatched. The CDR3 runs 12 residues. CDR1 SGHRS and CDR2 YFSETQ come from the germline V gene. This CDR3 reads CASGLAGDEQYF. In DNA form, the CDR3 reads TGCGCCAGCGGCCTAGCGGGAGACGAGCAGTACTTC.

The chain uses TRBV4-2 and TRBJ2-1; D remains ambiguous. Germline CDR1 and CDR2: LGHNA and YNFKEQ. This CDR3 is 15 amino acids long. The ends were cut back, 0 bases at V and 8 bases at J, with 14 bases in the middle. CDR3 bases: TGTGCCAGCAGCCAAGAACCCCCGAGCGATCATGAGCAGTTCTTC. This sequence encodes CASSQEPPSDHEQFF.

Of note for this clonotype: Since a much larger clone is just one base distant, this may be a read error. CDR3 DNA sequence: TGCGGCGGACAGGGATCGACCTACGAGCAGTACTTC. Its translation: CGGQGSTYEQYF. The genes are TRBV29-1 and TRBJ2-7, with 8 nucleotides matching TRBD1. The CDR3 length is 12 residues. Germline lookup yields CDR1 SQVTM and CDR2 ANQGSEA.

This clonotype turned up a few times. CDR3 DNA sequence: TGCGCCAGCAGCTTTCCTACCGGTAGCTCCTACGAGCAGTACTTC. It translates to CASSFPTGSSYEQYF. This chain links TRBV5-1 with TRBJ2-7; D remains unclear. V lost 2 bases to trimming and J lost 0 bases, with 12 bases between them. The CDR3 sequence is 15 residues long. Germline values: CDR1 SGHRS, CDR2 YFSETQ.

This clonotype was detected many times. This chain connects TRBV5-1 to TRBJ1-2; D ambiguous. Germline CDR1 reads SGHRS; CDR2 reads YFSETQ. Trimming removed 3 bases from V and 0 bases from J, with 9 bases in between. This CDR3 comprises 14 residues. DNA for the CDR3: TGCGCCAGCAGCTGGACGGATTCTAACTATGGCTACACCTTC. This encodes CASSWTDSNYGYTF.

At least ten counts were recorded for this clonotype. The CDR3: CSARDLDSYEQYF. As DNA, the CDR3 is TGCAGTGCTAGAGATCTCGACTCCTACGAGCAGTACTTC. V is TRBV20-1 and J is TRBJ2-7; D is undetermined. The CDR3 has 13 residues. Germline lookup yields CDR1 DFQATT and CDR2 SNEGSKA (reference sequence). V was clipped by 0 bases and J by 0 bases, with 6 bases between them.